What follows are 30 T cell receptor beta chains derived from one specimen sequenced in a study of T cell responses to AZD1222 COVID-19 vaccine. The table came from immunoSEQ multiplex PCR; TCRdb's copy has only in-frame clones and leaves some out. The data hold about 110,000 clones, with 80% to 95% observed a single time. Material: peripheral blood, obtained 28 days after the second AZD1222 dose. The receptors shown here come from an adult who received the AZD1222 COVID-19 vaccine.

The rearrangement uses TRBV9 and TRBJ2-2; D remains unclear. The germline V gene has CDR1 SGDLS and CDR2 YYNGEE. V dropped 2 bases and J dropped 7 bases, with 9 bases sitting between them. This CDR3 is 13 amino acids long. The CDR3 spells CASSVEIVGELFF. CDR3 nucleotides: TGTGCCAGCAGCGTCGAGATTGTCGGGGAGCTGTTTTTT.

The chain uses TRBV7-9 and TRBJ1-3; TRBD1 might be the D (5 bases). V lost 5 bases to trimming and J lost 3 bases, with 17 bases between them. This CDR3 is 16 amino acids long. From germline, CDR1 is SEHNR and CDR2 FQNEAQ (reference sequence). This chain's CDR3 is CASSPRLGHNGNTIYF. The CDR3, as DNA: TGTGCCAGCAGCCCCCGTTTAGGACATAATGGAAACACCATATATTTT. Full variable domain (remainder filled in from reference TRBV7-9 and TRBJ1-3): DTGVSQNPRHKITKRGQNVTFRCDPISEHNRLYWYRQTLGQGPEFLTYFQNEAQLEKSRLLSDRFSAERPKGSFSTLEIQRTEQGDSAMYLCASSPRLGHNGNTIYFGEGSWLTVV.

This sequence joins TRBV3-1 (or the pseudogene TRBV3-2) and TRBJ1-2; D call uncertain. This CDR3 is 13 amino acids long. V gave up 0 bases and J gave up 10 bases, with 12 bases separating them. Germline CDR1 is LGHDT and CDR2 is YNNKEL (reference sequence). CDR3 sequence: CASSQDRGNVYTF. CDR3 sequence (DNA): TGTGCCAGCAGCCAAGATCGAGGGAATGTCTACACCTTC.

The genes are TRBV30 and TRBJ2-5, with 8 bases matching TRBD1. Trimming took 0 bases from V and 0 from J; bases not matched to a gene: 6. Germline V gene lookup returns CDR1 GTSNPN and CDR2 SVGIG (reference sequence). The CDR3 runs 16 residues. This chain's CDR3 is CAWSVRAGGYQETQYF. The CDR3 nucleotides are TGTGCCTGGAGTGTTCGGGCAGGGGGCTACCAAGAGACCCAGTACTTC.

The genes are TRBV18 and TRBJ2-7, with D possibly matching TRBD1 (5 bases). Trimming left V 1 base short and J 4 bases short, with 14 bases between. Germline V gene data show CDR1 as KGHSH and CDR2 as LQKENI. There are 15 residues in the CDR3. The CDR3 DNA is TGTGCCAGCTCACCACGGGTGCAGGGTGGGTACGAGCAGTACTTC. Its translation: CASSPRVQGGYEQYF.

The chain has TRBV18 and TRBJ2-3; 11 nucleotides align to TRBD2. CDR3 length equals 15 residues. Germline V gene lookup returns CDR1 KGHSH and CDR2 LQKENI. J was trimmed by 2 bases and V by 3 bases; bases with no gene match: 1. The CDR3 spells CASSPGLAATDTQYF. The CDR3 nucleotides are TGTGCCAGCTCACCGGGACTAGCGGCCACAGATACGCAGTATTTT.

V is TRBV5-4 and J is TRBJ1-6; the D is unclear. This CDR3 spans 17 amino acids. The germline V and J ends were trimmed by 0 bases and 0 bases, with 10 bases remaining between them. Germline V CDR1 and CDR2: SGHNT, YYREEE (reference sequence). CDR3 bases: TGTGCCAGCAGCTTGGTGGGCGCGAGCTCCTATAATTCACCCCTCCACTTT. Its protein product is CASSLVGASSYNSPLHF.

The chain uses TRBV15 and TRBJ1-5, with D hard to call. Trimming stripped 1 base from V and 0 bases from J, with 13 bases between. CDR1 is LNHNV, CDR2 YYDKDF, per germline (reference sequence). The CDR3 loop spans 17 amino acids. CDR3 sequence (DNA): TGTGCCACCAGCAGAGTTTTTTGGGGATATAGCAATCAGCCCCAGCATTTT. It yields the protein CATSRVFWGYSNQPQHF.

The V and J genes are TRBV5-5 and TRBJ2-3, with 12 bases matching TRBD2. The length of the CDR3 is 18 residues. The germline gives CDR1 SGHKS, CDR2 YYEKEE (reference sequence). The V and J ends lost 0 bases and 5 bases, in that order; junction bases with no gene match: 10. CDR3 region: CASSLGALTSGRIDTQYF. The CDR3, as DNA: TGTGCCAGCAGCTTGGGAGCCCTTACTAGCGGGAGGATAGATACGCAGTATTTT.

The rearrangement links TRBV27 to TRBJ1-6, with D perhaps TRBD1 (6 bases). CDR1 and CDR2 (germline): MNHEY, SMNVEV (reference sequence). V lost 6 bases and J 5 bases, leaving 14 bases between the germline ends. This CDR3 region has 15 residues. CDR3 region: CASRWRDNDNSPLHF. CDR3 nucleotide sequence: TGTGCCAGCAGATGGAGGGACAACGATAATTCACCCCTCCACTTT.

The V and J genes are TRBV6-1 and TRBJ1-1, with TRBD1 as a possible D gene (6 bases). The CDR3 sequence is 15 residues long. V lost 3 bases, J lost 1 base, and 12 bases lay in between. Per the germline V gene, CDR1 is MNHNS and CDR2 is SASEGT. The CDR3 coding sequence is TGTGCCAGCAGTGAGGATTACAGGGCGAACACTGAAGCTTTCTTT. This gives the protein CASSEDYRANTEAFF.

V usage is TRBV7-8 and J usage is TRBJ2-7; D ambiguous. This CDR3 is built from 17 residues. CDR1 and CDR2 (germline): SGHVS, FQNEAQ. The V end was cut by 0 bases, the J end by 1 base, with 16 bases between. CDR3 in amino acids: CASSLAFPRIGSYEQYF. CDR3 nucleotides: TGTGCCAGCAGCTTAGCGTTCCCGCGCATTGGTTCCTACGAGCAGTACTTC.

The CDR3 reads CASSFRPTAGELFF. As DNA, the CDR3 is TGTGCCAGCAGTTTTCGGCCGACAGCCGGGGAGCTGTTTTTT. The genes are TRBV28 and TRBJ2-2, with D maybe TRBD1 (5 bases). The CDR3 consists of 14 residues. Germline V gene lookup returns CDR1 MDHEN and CDR2 SYDVKM. V lost 3 bases, J lost 6 bases, and 11 bases lay in between.

The gene calls are TRBV5-1 and TRBJ2-3; weak D call: TRBD1 (6 bases). The CDR3 length is 14 residues. CDR1 and CDR2 from the germline V gene are SGHRS and YFSETQ. The V and J ends lost 5 bases and 2 bases respectively, with 12 bases between them. CDR3 region: CASRDGQPTDTQYF. The CDR3 region has the DNA TGCGCCAGCAGAGACGGACAGCCCACAGATACGCAGTATTTT. Variable domain in full (rest from reference TRBV5-1 and TRBJ2-3): KAGVTQTPRYLIKTRGQQVTLSCSPISGHRSVSWYQQTPGQGLQFLFEYFSETQRNKGNFPGRFSGRQFSNSRSEMNVSTLELGDSALYLCASRDGQPTDTQYFGPGTRLTVL.

This clone was recorded only once. The V and J genes are TRBV12-3 or TRBV12-4 and TRBJ2-3; 7 bases are shared with TRBD2. The CDR3 length is 12 residues. Trimming took 6 bases from V and 8 from J; bases not matched to a gene: 5. CDR3 sequence: CASRPLAVTQYF. In DNA, the CDR3 is TGTGCCAGCAGGCCCCTAGCGGTTACGCAGTATTTT.

V is TRBV9 and J is TRBJ2-2, with 11 bases aligning to TRBD1. From germline, CDR1 is SGDLS and CDR2 YYNGEE. The CDR3 has 17 residues. V shed 5 bases and J 5 bases; nucleotides not matched to a gene: 11. For the CDR3, the DNA is TGTGCCAGCAGGAAGAGGGACAGGGGGTATGAAACCGGGGAGCTGTTTTTT. Encoded protein: CASRKRDRGYETGELFF.

CDR3 in amino acids: CASSKRQGRIQYF. The CDR3 nucleotides read TGTGCCAGCAGCAAAAGACAGGGTCGGATCCAGTACTTC. V is TRBV5-8 and J is TRBJ2-5; 7 positions agree with TRBD1. Per germline, CDR1 SGHTS and CDR2 YDEGEE. The CDR3 is 13 residues long. V dropped 4 bases and J dropped 10; count of bases not matched to a gene: 10. Full variable domain (rest looked up from reference TRBV5-8 and TRBJ2-5): EAGVTQSPTHLIKTRGQQATLRCSPISGHTSVYWYQQALGLGLQFLLWYDEGEERNRGNFPPRFSGRQFPNYSSELNVNALELEDSALYLCASSKRQGRIQYFGPGTRLLVL.

The J gene is TRBJ1-3, the V gene TRBV27; D possibly corresponds to TRBD1 (5 bases). Trimming left V 5 bases short and J 4 bases short, with 15 bases between. Germline V gene sequence: CDR1 MNHEY, CDR2 SMNVEV (reference sequence). The CDR3 contains 15 residues. Here the CDR3 DNA reads TGTGCCAGCAGTAGATGGCAGGGATTGGGAAACACCATATATTTT. As protein: CASSRWQGLGNTIYF.

The genes are TRBV7-9 and TRBJ2-7; TRBD1 matches 8 bases. This CDR3 is 15 amino acids long. Germline CDR1 and CDR2: SEHNR and FQNEAQ (reference sequence). The J segment lost 5 bases and the V segment lost 1 base, leaving 7 bases of the junction unmatched. As DNA, the CDR3 is TGTGCCAGCAGCTTAGGGACAGGGTATATCCACGAGCAGTACTTC. This sequence encodes CASSLGTGYIHEQYF.

This chain connects TRBV7-8 to TRBJ2-3; a weak D match, TRBD1 (5 bases). V lost 5 bases and J lost 2, with 17 bases in between. CDR1 and CDR2 from the germline V gene are SGHVS and FQNEAQ. This CDR3 contains 16 residues. CDR3 sequence reads: CASSPGWPRVTDTQYF. Here the CDR3 DNA reads TGTGCCAGCAGCCCAGGTTGGCCCAGGGTCACAGATACGCAGTATTTT.

The CDR3 spells CASSPSNSGANVLTF. The CDR3, as DNA: TGCGCCAGCAGCCCCTCCAACTCTGGGGCCAACGTCCTGACTTTC. The chain combines TRBV4-3 with TRBJ2-6, with no clear D. The CDR3 has 15 amino acids. The germline CDR1 and CDR2 sequences are LGHNA and YSLEER. Trimming took off 4 bases at V and 0 bases at J, with 7 bases between the two ends.

J is TRBJ1-1 and V is TRBV29-1; perhaps TRBD1 as D (6 bases). The CDR3 runs 12 residues. Trimming took off 6 bases at V and 2 bases at J, with 10 bases between the two ends. Per germline, CDR1 SQVTM and CDR2 ANQGSEA. The CDR3 bases are TGCAGCGTGACAGGATTTAACACTGAAGCTTTCTTT. This codes for CSVTGFNTEAFF.

The V call is TRBV4-3, the J call TRBJ2-5; the match to TRBD2 covers 10 bases. Germline lookup yields CDR1 LGHNA and CDR2 YSLEER. After removal of 2 bases from V and 4 bases from J, the junction contained 4 bases not matched to a gene. The CDR3 has 15 residues. CDR3 protein: CASSQLAGAIETQYF. The CDR3 region has the DNA TGCGCCAGCAGCCAACTAGCGGGGGCAATAGAGACCCAGTACTTC.

J is TRBJ2-1 and V is TRBV5-1; D is uncertain. CDR3 length: 14 amino acids. Germline V gene lookup returns CDR1 SGHRS and CDR2 YFSETQ. V lost 2 bases and J 0 bases, leaving 6 bases between the germline ends. The CDR3 sequence: CASSFGVSYNEQFF. The CDR3, as DNA: TGCGCCAGCAGCTTTGGTGTCTCCTACAATGAGCAGTTCTTC.

This chain links TRBV4-2 with TRBJ2-3, with TRBD2 matching over 7 bases. There are 16 residues in the CDR3. V shed 0 bases, J shed 4 bases, and the junction held 7 bases outside the gene matches. Per germline, CDR1 LGHNA and CDR2 YNFKEQ. The CDR3, as DNA: TGTGCCAGCAGCCAAGAGATGGTGGGGGGGTCAGATACGCAGTATTTT. This translates into CASSQEMVGGSDTQYF.

This clone was seen once. This chain's CDR3 is CAIASSSASDTQYF. CDR3 DNA sequence: TGTGCCATCGCATCGAGCTCCGCCTCAGATACGCAGTATTTT. This sequence joins TRBV10-3 and TRBJ2-3; D ambiguous. Germline CDR1 and CDR2: ENHRY and SYGVKD. The CDR3 loop spans 14 amino acids. V lost 8 bases, J lost 4 bases, and 16 bases lay in between.

The rearrangement joins TRBV11-2 to TRBJ2-7, with a tentative D call TRBD2 (5 bases). The CDR3 spans 15 residues. Germline CDR1 reads SGHAT; CDR2 reads FQNNGV. Trimming took off 6 bases at V and 4 bases at J, with 19 bases between the two ends. The DNA of the CDR3 is TGTGCCAGCAGACAAAATCCGGGATCCTTTTACGAGCAGTACTTC. Residues: CASRQNPGSFYEQYF.

The chain employs TRBV18 and TRBJ2-3, with 8 bases aligning to TRBD2. The V gene end was trimmed by 3 bases and the J gene end by 4 bases; junction bases not matched to a gene: 9. This CDR3 region has 16 residues. CDR1 is KGHSH, CDR2 LQKENI, per germline. CDR3 in amino acids: CASSPGSGGESDTQYF. As DNA, the CDR3 is TGTGCCAGCTCACCGGGAAGCGGGGGCGAATCAGATACGCAGTATTTT. Variable domain in full (rest from reference TRBV18 and TRBJ2-3): NAGVMQNPRHLVRRRGQEARLRCSPMKGHSHVYWYRQLPEEGLKFMVYLQKENIIDESGMPKERFSAEFPKEGPSILRIQQVVRGDSAAYFCASSPGSGGESDTQYFGPGTRLTVL.

The chain has TRBV27 and TRBJ2-2, with TRBD2 identical over 8 bases. CDR1 and CDR2 from the germline V gene are MNHEY and SMNVEV (reference sequence). The CDR3 loop spans 14 amino acids. V gave up 10 bases and J gave up 3 bases; unmatched junction bases: 7. Here the CDR3 DNA reads TGTGCCACCCGGGGGGGGACGTACACCGGGGAGCTGTTTTTT. Its protein product is CATRGGTYTGELFF.

V gene TRBV7-2 combines with J gene TRBJ1-1, with D possibly being TRBD1 (5 bases). Germline CDR1 reads SGHTA; CDR2 reads FQGNSA. Trimming took 5 bases from V and 0 from J, leaving 25 bases between them. The CDR3 totals 19 residues. The CDR3 is CASSLGFGGITKMNTEAFF. The CDR3 bases are TGTGCCAGCAGCCTAGGATTCGGGGGGATCACAAAAATGAACACTGAAGCTTTCTTT.